This T cell receptor beta chain is from a study of Tregs in tolerant kidney transplant recipients. Study-wide points: The small number of patients limits these findings pending further validation.

In the case of this clone: Its cognate antigen is unknown.

Clones were read by immunoSEQ multiplex PCR, and TCRdb kept only the in-frame ones, dropping some. The sample holds under 95,000 clones, approximately 89% seen once. With 2 bases removed from V and 7 bases from J, the gap between germline ends came to 14 bases. From germline, CDR1 is SEHNR and CDR2 FQNEAQ (reference sequence). This CDR3 spans 15 amino acids. The chain combines TRBV7-9 with TRBJ1-4; D might be TRBD1 (6 bases). The specimen was Tregs from blood, collected before the transplant. The TCR was taken from a human donor who received a combined kidney and bone marrow transplant. The CDR3 loop is CASSLSSLGGEKLFF. CDR3 coding DNA: TGTGCCAGCAGCTTATCGTCTTTAGGGGGTGAAAAACTGTTTTTT.